This entry lists 18 T cell receptor beta chains sequenced from one sample in a study of T cells in localized non-small cell lung cancer. This table comes from immunoSEQ multiplex PCR, and its TCRdb copy is limited to in-frame clones, with some not included. Of about 43,000 clones listed, around nine tenths are singletons. Sequenced material: PBMCs, taken before any cancer treatment. The receptors were sampled from a woman aged 35 to 70 with stage II lung adenocarcinoma.

This sequence joins TRBV5-1 and TRBJ1-1; 10 bases align to TRBD1. The CDR3 extends over 15 amino acids. Germline V gene sequence: CDR1 SGHRS, CDR2 YFSETQ. V lost 0 bases, J lost 4 bases, and 3 bases stayed unmatched. CDR3 region: CASSLGDRGVTEAFF. The CDR3 coding sequence is TGCGCCAGCAGCTTGGGGGACAGGGGCGTCACTGAAGCTTTCTTT.

This chain connects TRBV6-5 to TRBJ2-3; D is unclear. The germline gives CDR1 MNHEY, CDR2 SVGAGI. The V gene lost 1 base and the J gene lost 0 bases, with 5 bases spanning the gap. This CDR3 region has 14 residues. CDR3 residues: CASSYLASTDTQYF. The CDR3 bases are TGTGCCAGCAGTTACTTGGCTAGCACAGATACGCAGTATTTT.

This chain links TRBV18 with TRBJ2-2; 9 bases fit TRBD2. The CDR3 loop spans 16 amino acids. V shed 2 bases, J shed 7 bases, and the junction held 8 bases outside the gene matches. In germline, CDR1 is KGHSH, CDR2 LQKENI. The CDR3 nucleotides are TGTGCCAGCTCACCAGAAATAGCGGGAGATGGCGGGGAGCTGTTTTTT. Amino acid sequence: CASSPEIAGDGGELFF.

The chain is built from TRBV9 and TRBJ2-3; D is ambiguous. Germline V gene lookup returns CDR1 SGDLS and CDR2 YYNGEE. V was shortened by 0 bases and J by 0 bases, with 5 bases between the two germline ends. The CDR3 extends over 14 amino acids. The chain's CDR3 is CASSVARSTDTQYF. CDR3 in DNA: TGTGCCAGCAGCGTAGCCCGAAGCACAGATACGCAGTATTTT.

The CDR3 region is CASSLMGDTWATYEQYF. The DNA of the CDR3 is TGTGCCAGCAGTCTTATGGGGGACACCTGGGCCACCTACGAGCAGTACTTC. The chain combines TRBV28 with TRBJ2-7; possible D gene TRBD1, 6 bases. The CDR3 consists of 17 residues. Germline V gives CDR1 MDHEN, CDR2 SYDVKM. V was clipped by 5 bases and J by 2 bases, with 22 bases between them.

The gene calls are TRBV27 and TRBJ2-5, with D unclear. Germline CDR1 MNHEY, CDR2 SMNVEV (reference sequence). V lost 5 bases to trimming and J lost 2 bases, with 18 bases between them. The length of the CDR3 is 16 residues. The DNA for the CDR3 is TGTGCCAGCAGTCCCCTCCAGCTTAATCTTCAAGAGACCCAGTACTTC. Amino acid sequence: CASSPLQLNLQETQYF.

The V gene is TRBV19, the J gene TRBJ2-3; D might be TRBD1 (7 bases). Germline lookup yields CDR1 LNHDA and CDR2 SQIVND (reference sequence). This CDR3 contains 14 residues. The V end lost 10 bases, the J end lost 3 bases, and 17 bases lay between the germline ends. CDR3 nucleotides: TGTGCCACCCAGGAGGGGACAGCTACAGATACGCAGTATTTT. The encoded protein is CATQEGTATDTQYF.

The chain joins TRBV9 to TRBJ1-2; D perhaps matches TRBD1 (6 bases). The CDR3 spans 18 residues. The germline V gene encodes CDR1 SGDLS and CDR2 YYNGEE. V was trimmed by 5 bases and J by 3 bases, leaving 26 bases between them. The CDR3, as DNA: TGTGCCAGCAGGGAAGGGGCTAGGGGGGATCCTACATACTATGGCTACACCTTC. As protein: CASREGARGDPTYYGYTF.

The chain carries TRBV5-1 and TRBJ2-7; 12 nucleotides line up with TRBD1. Germline V gives CDR1 SGHRS, CDR2 YFSETQ. This CDR3 contains 14 residues. The trim removed 4 bases at V and 6 bases at J, leaving 5 bases unmatched. The CDR3 region has the DNA TGCGCCAGCAGCACCGGGACAGGGGGCGGCGAGCAGTACTTC. It specifies CASSTGTGGGEQYF.

This chain uses TRBV7-2 with TRBJ2-3, with 12 nucleotides matching TRBD2. The CDR3 loop spans 15 amino acids. Unmatched junction bases numbered 3, after V lost 2 bases and J lost 6 bases. Germline-derived CDR1 and CDR2 are SGHTA and FQGNSA. The CDR3 nucleotides are TGTGCCAGCAGCTTAACTAGCGGGGGGTCGGATACGCAGTATTTT. It codes for CASSLTSGGSDTQYF.

The V and J genes are TRBV19 and TRBJ1-3; TRBD1 aligns across 7 bases. The CDR3 covers 17 residues. The junction had 7 bases not matched to a gene; V was cut back by 2 bases and J by 0 bases. The germline V gene encodes CDR1 LNHDA and CDR2 SQIVND (reference sequence). CDR3 loop: CASSIPRQGSSGNTIYF. The CDR3 bases are TGTGCCAGTAGTATACCACGACAGGGTTCCTCTGGAAACACCATATATTTT.

The V gene is TRBV6-5, the J gene TRBJ1-4; a possible D gene is TRBD1 (5 bases). Germline-derived CDR1 and CDR2 are MNHEY and SVGAGI. The CDR3 has 16 residues. V gave up 4 bases and J gave up 0 bases, with 12 bases separating them. The CDR3 sequence is CASSWTQGATNEKLFF. In DNA, the CDR3 is TGTGCCAGCAGTTGGACTCAGGGCGCAACTAATGAAAAACTGTTTTTT.

The chain joins TRBV7-8 to TRBJ1-6; D is uncertain. The CDR3 runs 15 residues. Germline CDR1 is SGHVS and CDR2 is FQNEAQ. V was pared by 1 base and J by 7 bases, with 11 bases between. CDR3 amino acids: CASSLGLLGNSPLHF. The CDR3 DNA follows: TGTGCCAGCAGCTTAGGCCTCCTAGGGAATTCACCCCTCCACTTT.

This clone is a singleton in its sample. The chain couples TRBV5-5 to TRBJ1-3; D is possibly TRBD1 (5 bases). V lost 2 bases to trimming and J lost 4 bases, with 13 bases between them. The CDR3 extends over 15 amino acids. Per the germline V gene, CDR1 is SGHKS and CDR2 is YYEKEE (reference sequence). DNA for the CDR3: TGTGCCAGCAGCTTTGTACTGGACACAGGAAACACCATATATTTT. Translation: CASSFVLDTGNTIYF.

This chain joins TRBV20-1 and TRBJ1-2; the D gene is possibly TRBD1 (6 bases). The CDR3 extends over 11 amino acids. Per the germline V gene, CDR1 is DFQATT and CDR2 is SNEGSKA (reference sequence). V lost 6 bases and J lost 8, with 13 bases in between. The CDR3 nucleotides are TGCAGTGCATTGACAGGACGCGGCTACACCTTC. Translation gives CSALTGRGYTF.

This clone was found once. The V and J genes are TRBV5-1 and TRBJ1-1, with D unresolved. V lost 0 bases, J lost 1 base, and 4 bases lay in between. CDR1 and CDR2 (germline): SGHRS, YFSETQ. The CDR3 length is 13 residues. The CDR3 protein is CASSLEQNTEAFF. The CDR3 DNA sequence: TGCGCCAGCAGCTTGGAACAGAACACTGAAGCTTTCTTT.

The V gene is TRBV4-2, the J gene TRBJ1-1, with D perhaps TRBD1 (5 bases). V lost 2 bases to trimming and J lost 3 bases, with 10 bases between them. The CDR3 consists of 14 residues. Germline values: CDR1 LGHNA, CDR2 YNFKEQ. The CDR3 sequence: CASSQLPTDTEAFF. CDR3 bases: TGTGCCAGCAGCCAATTACCGACAGACACTGAAGCTTTCTTT.

In its sample, this clone was seen once. The gene calls are TRBV15 and TRBJ2-7; 7 positions agree with TRBD1. This CDR3 region has 13 residues. V shed 5 bases, J shed 6 bases, and the junction held 7 bases outside the gene matches. Germline values: CDR1 LNHNV, CDR2 YYDKDF (reference sequence). The DNA of the CDR3 is TGTGCCACCAGCGCTGTACAGGGGCGCGAGCAGTACTTC. This gives the protein CATSAVQGREQYF.